Shown below are 10 T cell receptor beta chains from a single sample sequenced in a study of blood T cell repertoires in COVID-19. Sequencing used immunoSEQ multiplex PCR; TCRdb keeps in-frame clones, though not all of them. Of some 240,000 clones listed, roughly 82% are singletons. Sequencing was performed on peripheral blood. The receptors originated from a woman in her thirties or forties who had recovered from COVID-19.

V gene TRBV6-1 combines with J gene TRBJ2-3, with TRBD2 matching over 11 bases. The germline CDR1 and CDR2 sequences are MNHNS and SASEGT. V lost 1 base to trimming and J lost 2 bases; unmatched junction nucleotides: 2. The CDR3 is made up of 16 amino acids. The CDR3 DNA reads as TGTGCCAGCAGTGAAGTACTAGCGGGGGCCACAGATACGCAGTATTTT. It specifies CASSEVLAGATDTQYF.

The rearrangement links TRBV11-2 to TRBJ2-1; 11 nucleotides line up with TRBD2. Per the germline V gene, CDR1 is SGHAT and CDR2 is FQNNGV. CDR3 length equals 17 residues. The ends lost 3 bases at V and 8 bases at J; junction bases unmatched: 12. The chain's CDR3 is CASSFGILAGVKDEQFF. CDR3 coding DNA: TGTGCCAGCAGCTTTGGCATACTAGCGGGGGTCAAGGATGAGCAGTTCTTC.

The chain couples TRBV5-1 to TRBJ2-2, with no clear D. This CDR3 has 16 amino acids. From germline, CDR1 is SGHRS and CDR2 YFSETQ. Between the trimmed V and J ends, which lost 0 bases and 3 bases, there was a span of 12 bases. The CDR3 loop reads CASSLVPSFDTGELFF. The DNA for the CDR3 is TGCGCCAGCAGCTTGGTCCCTAGTTTTGACACCGGGGAGCTGTTTTTT.

The chain couples TRBV6-5 to TRBJ2-3; no definite D call. Germline V gene data show CDR1 as MNHEY and CDR2 as SVGAGI. The V gene lost 9 bases and the J gene lost 3 bases, with 7 bases spanning the gap. The CDR3 contains 11 residues. CDR3 protein: CASTVTDTQYF. In DNA form, the CDR3 reads TGTGCCAGTACGGTGACAGATACGCAGTATTTT.

In its sample, this clone was seen once. This chain connects TRBV4-3 to TRBJ1-4; 9 nucleotides line up with TRBD1. The junction had 11 bases not matched to a gene; V was cut back by 1 base and J by 8 bases. Germline values: CDR1 LGHNA, CDR2 YSLEER. CDR3 length equals 17 residues. The CDR3 sequence is CASSQGGSTDRGEKLFF. The DNA for the CDR3 is TGCGCCAGCAGCCAAGGGGGATCCACGGACAGGGGCGAAAAACTGTTTTTT.

The chain employs TRBV19 and TRBJ1-2; weak D call: TRBD1 (6 bases). Germline lookup yields CDR1 LNHDA and CDR2 SQIVND (reference sequence). The CDR3 totals 18 residues. V lost 11 bases and J 2 bases, leaving 30 bases between the germline ends. The CDR3: CAVSPNTLDGTINYGYTF. As DNA, the CDR3 is TGTGCCGTCTCCCCCAACACTTTGGACGGGACAATCAACTATGGCTACACCTTC.

The rearrangement uses TRBV27 and TRBJ1-3; a weak D match, TRBD1 (5 bases). The CDR3 covers 15 residues. The V end lost 5 bases, the J end lost 2 bases, and 13 bases lay between the germline ends. CDR1 and CDR2 from the germline V gene are MNHEY and SMNVEV (reference sequence). Here the CDR3 DNA reads TGTGCCAGCAGTCTGACAGTTGGGCCTGGAAACACCATATATTTT. Translated, it gives CASSLTVGPGNTIYF.

The chain joins TRBV27 to TRBJ1-1, with D unresolved. V was pared by 3 bases and J by 4 bases, with 9 bases between. CDR1 is MNHEY, CDR2 SMNVEV, per germline (reference sequence). This CDR3 region has 13 residues. The DNA for the CDR3 is TGTGCCAGCAGTTTCTCAGGTACCACTGAAGCTTTCTTT. It translates to CASSFSGTTEAFF.

The chain carries TRBV5-4 and TRBJ2-7, with 10 positions matching TRBD1. This CDR3 comprises 15 residues. Germline CDR1 SGHNT, CDR2 YYREEE (reference sequence). J was trimmed by 2 bases and V by 0 bases; bases with no gene match: 2. The CDR3 coding sequence is TGTGCCAGCAGCTTGGGGGACAGGGGAGCCTACGAGCAGTACTTC. Translated: CASSLGDRGAYEQYF. Based on the CDR3 plus reference TRBV5-4 and TRBJ2-7, the full variable domain is ETGVTQSPTHLIKTRGQQVTLRCSSQSGHNTVSWYQQALGQGPQFIFQYYREEENGRGNFPPRFSGLQFPNYSSELNVNALELDDSALYLCASSLGDRGAYEQYFGPGTRLTVT.

CDR3 DNA sequence: TGCAGCACTACTAGCGCCGGGGAGCTGTTTTTT. Amino acids: CSTTSAGELFF. The chain couples TRBV29-1 to TRBJ2-2, with 7 nucleotides matching TRBD2. The CDR3 spans 11 residues. Germline CDR1 reads SQVTM; CDR2 reads ANQGSEA. After removal of 8 bases from V and 6 bases from J, the junction contained 3 bases not matched to a gene.